This paragraph reports one TCR beta chain. Its specific antigen is unknown. No much larger clonotype is one base removed from it; base qualities were not supplied. Library generation was performed with the immunoSEQ multiplex PCR assay. TCRdb re-hosts the immuneACCESS table, in-frame sequences only. Its copies lack some clones; in the studies checked, an unresolved V gene accounts for under half of them, and the cause for the rest is not known. The table for this sample lists 55,000 to 80,000 clones; approximately 80% of them were counted only once. The ten largest account for roughly 4.7% of the sample. The data are from a study of radiotherapy plus CTLA-4 blockade in lung cancer listed by TCRdb under 2018. The study in broad terms: Among enrolled patients, 15% to 20% had an objective response and roughly 33% reached disease control. On the study overall, not on this receptor specifically: The strongest predictors of response, as reported, were early dynamic changes in blood T cell clones along with a rise in serum interferon-beta after radiation. TCR clones derived from tumors expanded in peripheral blood after treatment with radiotherapy and ipilimumab.

In this study, focal radiation therapy paired with CTLA-4 blockade (ipilimumab) was tested in patients who had chemo-refractory metastatic non-small-cell lung cancer. Compared with germline, V lacks 4 bases and J lacks 0 bases; bases without a gene match: 6. The CDR3 contains 16 residues, cysteine and phenylalanine counted. Solely the CDR3 DNA is kept, with 48 bases framed from the first base. As encoded in the germline V gene, CDR1 is SQVTM while CDR2 is ANQGSEA. Recombination linked TRBV29-1 to TRBJ2-6; the junction holds 7 bases that match TRBD2. The source of this sequence is a human donor with non-small cell lung cancer who had a complete response to radiotherapy plus ipilimumab. The specimen comprised peripheral blood, sampled from a patient treated with radiotherapy plus ipilimumab. The DNA sequence is given as TGCAGCGTTGGCGGGAGCGGTTACTCTGGGGCCAACGTCCTGACTTTC. It is translated as CSVGGSGYSGANVLTF.